One and the same sample provided the 2 T cell receptor beta chains below, sequenced in a study of blood T cells in healthy people across ages. Primed by a sample-barcoded 5' primer and a J-beta primer mix, a second PCR proceeded for 7 to 11 cycles. TCRdb redid the calling of the 5' RACE reads with MiXCR, one entry per CDR3 protein. The sample consists of approximately 1.5 million distinct CDR3 sequences, roughly 43% of them appearing once. Sequenced: blood. These TCRs come from a woman between 18 and 29 years old in good health.

Only a few counts were recorded for this clonotype. The chain has TRBV18 and TRBJ2-3; 8 bases map to TRBD1. V shed 6 bases, J shed 5 bases, and the junction held 7 bases outside the gene matches. CDR1 and CDR2 (germline): KGHSH, LQKENI. This CDR3 spans 14 amino acids. The chain's CDR3 is CASSKTGVVDTQYF. The CDR3, as DNA: TGTGCCAGCTCCAAGACAGGGGTGGTAGATACGCAGTATTTT.

This clonotype was seen more than once but under ten times. V usage is TRBV20-1 and J usage is TRBJ2-2, with D maybe TRBD1 (5 bases). In germline, CDR1 is DFQATT, CDR2 SNEGSKA (reference sequence). Between the trimmed V and J ends, which lost 0 bases and 3 bases, there was a span of 14 bases. CDR3 length equals 16 residues. The CDR3 region has the DNA TGCAGTGCTAGAGATAGCCTAGAAGGGGACACCGGGGAGCTGTTTTTT. Protein: CSARDSLEGDTGELFF.